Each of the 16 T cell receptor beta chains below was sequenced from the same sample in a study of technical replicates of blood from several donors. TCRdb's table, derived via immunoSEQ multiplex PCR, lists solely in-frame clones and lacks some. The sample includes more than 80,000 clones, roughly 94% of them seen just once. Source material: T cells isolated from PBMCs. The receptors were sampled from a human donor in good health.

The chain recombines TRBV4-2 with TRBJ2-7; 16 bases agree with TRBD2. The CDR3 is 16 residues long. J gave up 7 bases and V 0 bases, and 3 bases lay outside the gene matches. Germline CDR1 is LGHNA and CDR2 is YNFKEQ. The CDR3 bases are TGTGCCAGCAGCCAAGAGGGACTAGCGGGAGGGGGGGAGCAGTACTTC. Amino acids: CASSQEGLAGGGEQYF.

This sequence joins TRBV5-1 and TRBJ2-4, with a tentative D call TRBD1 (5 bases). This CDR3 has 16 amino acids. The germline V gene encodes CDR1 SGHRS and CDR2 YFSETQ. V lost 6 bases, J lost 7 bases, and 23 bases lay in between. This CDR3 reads CASTPSDSGPWNIQYF. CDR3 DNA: TGCGCCAGCACCCCTAGTGACAGTGGCCCTTGGAACATTCAGTACTTC.

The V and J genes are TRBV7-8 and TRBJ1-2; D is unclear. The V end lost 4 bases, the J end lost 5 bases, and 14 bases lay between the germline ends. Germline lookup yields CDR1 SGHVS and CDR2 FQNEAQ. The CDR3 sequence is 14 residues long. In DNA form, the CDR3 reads TGTGCCAGCAGCTATTGGCCTAGCGAGTATGGCTACACCTTC. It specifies CASSYWPSEYGYTF.

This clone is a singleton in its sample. In nucleotides, the CDR3 is TGTGCCAGCAGCTTTAATTGGACTAGCGGGATGGAGACCTACGAGCAGTACTTC. Translation: CASSFNWTSGMETYEQYF. The chain links TRBV7-9 to TRBJ2-7; TRBD2 matches 12 bases. The CDR3 runs to 18 residues. From germline, CDR1 is SEHNR and CDR2 FQNEAQ (reference sequence). V dropped 3 bases and J dropped 2; count of bases not matched to a gene: 11.

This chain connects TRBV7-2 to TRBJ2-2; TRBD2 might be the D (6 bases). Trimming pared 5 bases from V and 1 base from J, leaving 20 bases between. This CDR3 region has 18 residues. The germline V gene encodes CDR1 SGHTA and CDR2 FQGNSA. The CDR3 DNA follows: TGTGCCAGCAGCCCCAGGACTACCCACCTTATGAACACCGGGGAGCTGTTTTTT. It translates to CASSPRTTHLMNTGELFF.

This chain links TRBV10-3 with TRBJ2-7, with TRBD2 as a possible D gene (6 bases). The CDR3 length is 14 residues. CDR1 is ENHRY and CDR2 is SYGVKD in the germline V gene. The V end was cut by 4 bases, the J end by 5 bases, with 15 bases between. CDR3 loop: CAISARLELNEQYF. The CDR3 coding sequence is TGTGCCATCAGTGCGAGACTAGAGCTCAACGAGCAGTACTTC.

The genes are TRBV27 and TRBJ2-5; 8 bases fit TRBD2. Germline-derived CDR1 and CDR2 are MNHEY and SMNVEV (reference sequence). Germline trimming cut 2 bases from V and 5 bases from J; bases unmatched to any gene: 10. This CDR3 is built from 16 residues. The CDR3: CASSLGAGGLRETQYF. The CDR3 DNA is TGTGCCAGCAGTTTAGGGGCGGGAGGACTTAGGGAGACCCAGTACTTC.

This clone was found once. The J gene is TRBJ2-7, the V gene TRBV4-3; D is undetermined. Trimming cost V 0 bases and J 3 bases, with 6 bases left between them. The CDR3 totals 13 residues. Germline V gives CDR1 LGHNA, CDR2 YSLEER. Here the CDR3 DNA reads TGCGCCAGCAGCCAAGAAGATAGCTACGAGCAGTACTTC. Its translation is CASSQEDSYEQYF.

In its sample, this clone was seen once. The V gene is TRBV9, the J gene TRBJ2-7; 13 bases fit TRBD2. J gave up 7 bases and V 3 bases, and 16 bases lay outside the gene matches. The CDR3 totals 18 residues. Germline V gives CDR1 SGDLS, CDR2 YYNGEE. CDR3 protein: CASSGGLAGAPMREEQYF. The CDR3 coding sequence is TGTGCCAGCAGCGGCGGACTAGCGGGAGCCCCGATGAGGGAGGAGCAGTACTTC.

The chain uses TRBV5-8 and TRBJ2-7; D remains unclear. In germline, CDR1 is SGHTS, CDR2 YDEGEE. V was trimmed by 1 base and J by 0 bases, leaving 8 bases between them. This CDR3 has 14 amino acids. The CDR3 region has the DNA TGTGCCAGCAGCTTGTGGTTTAGCTCCTACGAGCAGTACTTC. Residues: CASSLWFSSYEQYF.

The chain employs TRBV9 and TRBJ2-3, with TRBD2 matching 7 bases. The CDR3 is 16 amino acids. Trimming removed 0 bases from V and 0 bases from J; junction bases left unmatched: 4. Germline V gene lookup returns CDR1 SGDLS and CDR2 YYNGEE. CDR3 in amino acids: CASSVVSSGSTDTQYF. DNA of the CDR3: TGTGCCAGCAGCGTAGTTAGTAGCGGGAGCACAGATACGCAGTATTTT.

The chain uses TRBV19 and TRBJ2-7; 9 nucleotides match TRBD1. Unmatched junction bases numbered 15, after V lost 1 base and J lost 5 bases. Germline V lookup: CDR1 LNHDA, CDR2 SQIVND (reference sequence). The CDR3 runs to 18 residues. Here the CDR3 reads CASSIVYRSGTGNNEQYF. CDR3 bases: TGTGCCAGTAGTATAGTTTATAGAAGCGGGACAGGGAACAACGAGCAGTACTTC.

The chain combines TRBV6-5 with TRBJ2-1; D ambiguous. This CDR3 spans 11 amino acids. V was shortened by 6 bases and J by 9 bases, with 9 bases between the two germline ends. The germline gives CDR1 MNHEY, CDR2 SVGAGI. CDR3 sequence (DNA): TGTGCCAGCAGATACCCTCCTGAGCAGTTCTTC. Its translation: CASRYPPEQFF.

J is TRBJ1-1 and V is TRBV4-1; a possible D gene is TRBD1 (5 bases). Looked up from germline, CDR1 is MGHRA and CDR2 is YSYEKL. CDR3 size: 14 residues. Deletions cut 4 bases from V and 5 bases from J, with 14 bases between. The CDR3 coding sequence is TGCGCCAGCAGCCCCCCCACCCAGGGTACTGAAGCTTTCTTT. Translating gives CASSPPTQGTEAFF.

The DNA of the CDR3 is TGTGCCAGCAGCGCTGGACAGGGGGCAGGTGGTGGCTACACCTTC. Protein sequence: CASSAGQGAGGGYTF. The rearrangement uses TRBV9 and TRBJ1-2; TRBD1 matches 11 bases. The length of the CDR3 is 15 residues. Per germline, CDR1 SGDLS and CDR2 YYNGEE. V lost 3 bases and J lost 7; bases outside the gene matches: 8.

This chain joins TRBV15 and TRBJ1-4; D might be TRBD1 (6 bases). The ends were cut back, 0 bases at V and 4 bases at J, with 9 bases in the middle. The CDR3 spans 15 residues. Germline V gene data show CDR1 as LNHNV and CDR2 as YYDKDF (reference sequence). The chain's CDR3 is CATSRETGSNEKLFF. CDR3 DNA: TGTGCCACCAGCAGAGAAACAGGGAGTAATGAAAAACTGTTTTTT. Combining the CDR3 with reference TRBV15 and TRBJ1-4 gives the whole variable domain DAMVIQNPRYQVTQFGKPVTLSCSQTLNHNVMYWYQQKSSQAPKLLFHYYDKDFNNEADTPDNFQSRRPNTSFCFLDIRSPGLGDTAMYLCATSRETGSNEKLFFGSGTQLSVL.